This T cell receptor beta chain comes out of a study of blood T cell repertoires in COVID-19 (dated by TCRdb to about 2020). About the study as a whole: Collaborator samples came from the United States, Italy and Spain and covered acute and convalescent phases of COVID-19. The material from the prospective study consisted of cDNA or gDNA derived from T cells, B-cell-depleted T cells, or PBMCs. The dataset comprised deeply sampled blood TCRbeta repertoires from subjects exposed to, actively infected with, or recovered from COVID-19. The repertoires were released in a freely available public database meant as a resource for research on the immune response to SARS-CoV-2. Samples were obtained from the ongoing ImmuneRACE study (first 160 participants) and from 950 to 1,500 subjects provided by 6 global collaborators. Sample metadata almost always included a de-identified subject ID, COVID-19 status, age in years and sex. Where available, HLA class I and class II types were taken from metadata supplied by the sample provider and were not determined by assay-based typing.

Whole blood was collected in K2EDTA tubes by collaborating institutions according to the institutions' own protocols. For TCRbeta analysis, collaborators shipped samples as frozen whole blood, isolated PBMCs, or DNA extracted from either of those sample types. TCRbeta CDR3 regions were amplified from genomic DNA using the immunoSEQ Assay, a bias-controlled multiplex PCR. From the authors' description of their analysis: The number of nucleated cells in each sample was estimated by amplification of reference gene primers within the assay. To quantify the absolute abundance of each unique TCRbeta CDR3 rearrangement, sequence reads were collapsed and filtered. For each sample, productive Simpson clonality was calculated as the square root of Simpson's diversity index over productive rearrangements. This is the immuneACCESS table as TCRdb keeps it, with only in-frame sequences that have V and J called. A part of the clones is gone; compared with another copy, unresolved V genes explain less than half, and the rest is unexplained. Clone size and V and J calls were adopted from that table, with D and trimming inferred from the DNA. For this sample the table gives over 15,000 clones, of which 85% to 90% were detected only once. The ten largest clones take up around 24% of the sample.

On the study overall, not on this receptor specifically: Clinical and demographic metadata were provided uncurated, with the amount varying by source and participant.

Including cysteine and phenylalanine, the CDR3 has 17 amino acids. Only the CDR3 portion is preserved as DNA: 51 bases, with reading frame beginning at the first base. CDR1 and CDR2, looked up from the germline V gene, are MGHRA and YSYEKL. A distance of 19 bases separates the germline ends of V and J, which lose 0 bases and 7 bases respectively. Note on this clone: It has no known antigen specificity. Per-nucleotide qualities are absent, and no much larger clonotype sits a single base away.

Sequencing was carried out using peripheral blood. The clonotype comes from a man in his 60s with acute or convalescent COVID-19. The rearrangement combines TRBV4-1 with TRBJ1-5, with TRBD1 perhaps the D gene, on 6 matching bases. The CDR3 here reads CASSQEGQLGGGQPQHF. In nucleotide form, the sequence is TGCGCCAGCAGCCAAGAGGGCCAGTTAGGGGGAGGGCAGCCCCAGCATTTT.